These T cell receptor beta chains were read from a single sample in a study of Graves' ophthalmopathy and Graves' hyperthyroidism. TCRdb independently ran MiXCR on the multiplex PCR reads; one entry per CDR3 protein. The table includes about 740,000 distinct CDR3 sequences, 40% detected once. Sequencing input: peripheral blood. The receptors shown here come from an adult man with Graves' ophthalmopathy. Both conserved end residues are part of each CDR3. The D gene is left open where the match is weak. Rows may omit the clone size; those that give it use once, few, many or a size class.

D,size,V,J,CDR3,DNA
-,-,TRBV10-2,TRBJ2-7,CASSEDDGNSYEQYF,TGCGCCAGCAGTGAAGATGACGGAAACTCCTACGAGCAGTACTTC
TRBD1,-,TRBV7-9,TRBJ1-2,CAWRRDSMLGYTF,TGTGCCTGGCGACGGGACAGTATGTTGGGCTACACCTTC
-,few,TRBV3-1,TRBJ2-7,CASSHFPYEQYF,TGTGCCAGCAGCCATTTCCCCTACGAGCAGTACTTC
TRBD1,-,TRBV6-6,TRBJ1-1,CASSYWTGDAFF,TGTGCCAGCAGTTATTGGACAGGGGATGCTTTCTTT
TRBD1,-,TRBV6-2/TRBV6-3,TRBJ1-4,CASSYGVWQGATNEKLFF,TGTGCCAGCAGTTACGGCGTTTGGCAGGGGGCAACTAATGAAAAACTGTTTTTT
TRBD1,-,TRBV10-3,TRBJ1-1,CASTRTGRVPEAFF,TGTGCCAGCACCCGGACAGGGCGGGTCCCTGAAGCTTTCTTT
-,once,TRBV25-1,TRBJ2-2,CASSKQGLSSGELFF,TGTGCCAGCAGCAAACAGGGTCTCTCGTCCGGGGAGCTGTTTTTT
-,-,TRBV15,TRBJ1-2,CATSSDPGQGYTF,TGTGCCACCAGCAGTGATCCGGGGCAAGGCTACACCTTC
-,few,TRBV5-1,TRBJ1-2,CASSQENNYGYTF,TGCGCCAGCAGCCAAGAAAACAACTATGGCTACACCTTC
-,many,TRBV3-1,TRBJ2-7,CASSQGFEQYF,TGTGCCAGCAGCCAAGGGTTCGAGCAGTACTTC
-,few,TRBV7-9,TRBJ1-1,CASSEPRGFDTEAFF,TGTGCCAGCAGCGAGCCCAGGGGTTTCGACACTGAAGCTTTCTTT
-,many,TRBV19,TRBJ1-1,CASSTRPNTEAFF,TGTGCCAGTAGTACCCGACCGAACACTGAAGCTTTCTTT
TRBD1,-,TRBV29-1,TRBJ1-2,CGLGTAYGYTF,TGCGGCCTTGGGACAGCCTATGGCTACACCTTC
-,many,TRBV7-3,TRBJ1-3,CASVRGPGNTIYF,TGTGCCAGTGTTCGGGGTCCTGGAAACACCATATATTTT
-,-,TRBV4-3,TRBJ2-5,CAQVGPRGEQESQYF,TGCGCCCAGGTCGGGCCGCGTGGGGAACAAGAGTCCCAGTACTTC
-,-,TRBV7-9,TRBJ2-2,CASSGEFPYTGELFF,TGTGCCAGCAGCGGGGAGTTTCCGTACACCGGGGAGCTGTTTTTT
TRBD1,many,TRBV20-1,TRBJ1-6,CSALPGQGHSPLHF,TGCAGTGCTTTGCCGGGACAGGGGCACTCACCCCTCCACTTT
-,-,TRBV4-3,TRBJ1-2,CASSQDSRDANYGYTF,TGCGCCAGCAGCCAAGATTCTCGAGACGCGAACTATGGCTACACCTTC
-,-,TRBV29-1,TRBJ1-3,CSVEGIRYF,TGCAGCGTTGAAGGGATACGTTATTTT
-,many,TRBV7-9,TRBJ2-2,CASSLVGAGELFF,TGTGCCAGCAGCTTAGTCGGGGCCGGGGAGCTGTTTTTT
TRBD1,few,TRBV2,TRBJ1-5,CASRGTASQITNQPQHF,TGTGCCAGCAGAGGGACAGCAAGTCAGATTACCAATCAGCCCCAGCATTTT
TRBD1,-,TRBV2,TRBJ1-2,CASSPRDREDYGYTF,TGTGCCAGCAGTCCCCGGGACAGGGAAGATTATGGCTACACCTTC
-,many,TRBV7-9,TRBJ1-6,CASSRGGFTLHF,TGTGCCAGCAGCCGGGGGGGATTCACCCTCCACTTT
-,-,TRBV29-1,TRBJ1-1,CSVQETFF,TGCAGCGTTCAGGAGACATTCTTT
-,-,TRBV7-3,TRBJ2-7,CASSYVGSGGYEQYF,TGCGCCAGCAGTTACGTCGGCAGCGGAGGGTACGAGCAGTACTTC
-,-,TRBV2,TRBJ2-6,CASSGALRASGANVLTF,TGTGCCAGCAGTGGAGCGCTTCGGGCTTCTGGGGCCAACGTCCTGACTTTC
-,once,TRBV20-1,TRBJ2-7,CSARAEKLRRAYEQYF,TGCAGTGCTAGGGCAGAAAAGTTACGGCGAGCCTACGAGCAGTACTTC
-,-,TRBV15,TRBJ1-5,CATSSSVGGRNQPQHF,TGTGCCACCAGCAGCTCAGTTGGGGGACGCAATCAGCCCCAGCATTTT
-,-,TRBV7-8,TRBJ2-7,CASSLGTASNYEQYF,TGTGCCAGCAGCTTAGGTACGGCATCCAACTACGAGCAGTACTTC
-,few,TRBV7-3,TRBJ2-2,CASSPSNPGTVNTGELFF,TGTGCCAGCAGCCCCTCCAACCCAGGGACGGTGAACACCGGGGAGCTGTTTTTT
-,-,TRBV7-9,TRBJ1-2,CASSWDGANCGYTF,TGTGCCAGCAGCTGGGACGGAGCTAACTGTGGCTACACCTTC
TRBD1,-,TRBV7-9,TRBJ2-5,CASSRQGVQPQYF,TGTGCCAGCAGCAGACAGGGAGTCCAGCCCCAGTACTTC
TRBD1,-,TRBV15,TRBJ2-5,CATSSLVQGLAETQYF,TGTGCCACCAGCAGTTTAGTACAGGGGCTCGCAGAGACCCAGTACTTC
-,few,TRBV6-5,TRBJ1-6,CASSGQFGSPLHF,TGTGCCAGCAGCGGACAGTTTGGTTCACCCCTCCACTTT
-,many,TRBV19,TRBJ2-6,CASSIRQPGANVLTF,TGTGCCAGTAGTATCCGGCAACCTGGGGCCAACGTCCTGACTTTC
TRBD2,few,TRBV20-1,TRBJ2-7,CSAYSGGGYEQYF,TGCAGTGCTTATAGCGGGGGGGGCTACGAGCAGTACTTC
-,few,TRBV5-1,TRBJ2-7,CASSLVGSGAYEQYF,TGCGCCAGCAGCTTGGTCGGGAGTGGGGCCTACGAGCAGTACTTC
-,few,TRBV2,TRBJ1-1,CASSEWDITEAFF,TGTGCCAGCAGTGAATGGGACATCACTGAAGCTTTCTTT
TRBD2,-,TRBV9,TRBJ2-5,CASSEGLAGDLATQYF,TGTGCCAGCAGCGAGGGACTAGCGGGGGACCTTGCGACCCAGTACTTC